The 32 T cell receptor beta chains below come from one sample, sequenced in a study of regulatory T cells in long-lasting Graves disease. Time point: newly diagnosed GD, antithyroid drugs for less than 3 months. The authors made the TCR library using RNA they extracted from PBMCs. In building TCR beta libraries, iRepertoire HTBI primers were used together with Arm-PCR of CDR3 regions. MiXCR, applied by TCRdb to the multiplex PCR reads, yields one record per CDR3 protein. Counted here are approximately 490,000 distinct CDR3 sequences, about 17% occurring once; the ten biggest clones make up 12%. The same data also went into a second study, on T cells in Graves' hyperthyroidism and ophthalmopathy.

Source: peripheral blood mononuclear cells (PBMCs), taken at new diagnosis, from a patient treated with antithyroid drugs. These receptors all stem from a man aged 35 to 55 with Graves disease.

This clonotype has more than one count but fewer than ten. V is TRBV20-1 and J is TRBJ1-1, with 8 bases aligning to TRBD1. The V gene's germline CDR1 is DFQATT and CDR2 SNEGSKA (reference sequence). This CDR3 comprises 14 residues. V lost 1 base to trimming and J lost 7 bases; unmatched junction nucleotides: 8. The CDR3 loop reads CSARVDGQGREAFF. Written as DNA, the CDR3 is TGCAGTGCTAGAGTAGATGGACAGGGCCGTGAAGCTTTCTTT.

A few counts support this clonotype. V gene TRBV5-1 combines with J gene TRBJ2-5, with TRBD1 identical over 11 bases. CDR1 SGHRS and CDR2 YFSETQ come from the germline V gene. V lost 5 bases and J lost 0; bases outside the gene matches: 3. CDR3 size: 15 residues. CDR3 sequence: CASRDRGLNQETQYF. DNA for the CDR3: TGCGCCAGCAGGGACAGGGGGCTAAACCAAGAGACCCAGTACTTC.

The V and J genes are TRBV14 and TRBJ1-1; no reliable D call. Germline V lookup: CDR1 SGHDN, CDR2 FVKESK. Between the trimmed V and J ends, which lost 4 bases and 4 bases, there was a span of 16 bases. This CDR3 is 15 amino acids long. CDR3 loop: CASSRWTGHGTEAFF. The CDR3, as DNA: TGTGCCAGCAGCCGCTGGACGGGCCACGGCACTGAAGCTTTCTTT.

This clonotype was picked up many times. V and J are TRBV6-1 and TRBJ2-5, with TRBD1 matching over 8 bases. The CDR3 loop spans 14 amino acids. Germline CDR1 MNHNS, CDR2 SASEGT. V lost 6 bases, J lost 5 bases, and 8 bases stayed unmatched. This chain's CDR3 is CASRPTGGAETQYF. The CDR3 region has the DNA TGTGCCAGCAGACCCACAGGGGGAGCTGAGACCCAGTACTTC.

The chain is built from TRBV15 and TRBJ2-3; D gene uncertain. V lost 6 bases to trimming and J lost 3 bases, with 13 bases between them. The CDR3 runs 14 residues. CDR1 LNHNV and CDR2 YYDKDF come from the germline V gene (reference sequence). CDR3 in amino acids: CATSPSWVTDTQYF. In DNA form, the CDR3 reads TGTGCCACCAGTCCGAGCTGGGTGACAGATACGCAGTATTTT.

This rearrangement joins TRBV4-2 to TRBJ2-3; a weak D match, TRBD1 (5 bases). Germline CDR1 is LGHNA and CDR2 is YNFKEQ. CDR3 length: 18 residues. Trimming shortened V by 4 bases and J by 0 bases, and 20 bases separated the two germline ends. CDR3 residues: CASSRFNQGGRSTDTQYF. DNA for the CDR3: TGTGCCAGCAGCCGCTTTAACCAGGGCGGTCGTAGCACAGATACGCAGTATTTT.

The V gene is TRBV5-6, the J gene TRBJ2-6; no reliable D call. The CDR3 consists of 14 residues. Per the germline V gene, CDR1 is SGHDT and CDR2 is YYEEEE. Deletions cut 1 base from V and 2 bases from J, with 4 bases between. CDR3 DNA sequence: TGTGCCAGCAGCTTGTATCCTGGGGCCAACGTCCTGACTTTC. This codes for CASSLYPGANVLTF.

The chain joins TRBV12-3 or TRBV12-4 to TRBJ2-7; 8 bases agree with TRBD2. The CDR3 spans 13 residues. V lost 3 bases, J lost 3 bases, and 1 base stayed unmatched. CDR3 sequence: CASSFRGGYEQYF. In DNA, the CDR3 is TGTGCCAGCAGTTTCCGGGGGGGCTACGAGCAGTACTTC.

The rearrangement links TRBV27 to TRBJ2-7; possible D gene TRBD1, 6 bases. The CDR3 is 14 amino acids. Germline loops: CDR1 MNHEY, CDR2 SMNVEV (reference sequence). The V end was cut by 6 bases, the J end by 2 bases, with 14 bases between. Written as DNA, the CDR3 is TGTGCCAGCAGAGACAGGTCCTTCCCCTACGAGCAGTACTTC. It translates to CASRDRSFPYEQYF.

In its sample, this clonotype was seen many times. The rearrangement links TRBV14 to TRBJ2-1, with 11 bases identical to TRBD2. Germline values: CDR1 SGHDN, CDR2 FVKESK. J was trimmed by 6 bases and V by 0 bases; bases with no gene match: 4. CDR3 length: 16 amino acids. CDR3 DNA sequence: TGTGCCAGCAGCCAAGAGGCTAGCGGGAGGTTCAATGAGCAGTTCTTC. It translates to CASSQEASGRFNEQFF. Looking up the rest from reference TRBV14 and TRBJ2-1 gives the full variable domain: EAGVTQFPSHSVIEKGQTVTLRCDPISGHDNLYWYRRVMGKEIKFLLHFVKESKQDESGMPNNRFLAERTGGTYSTLKVQPAELEDSGVYFCASSQEASGRFNEQFFGPGTRLTVL.

This clonotype was counted ten times or more. The V gene is TRBV2, the J gene TRBJ1-2; D unresolved. The V and J ends lost 6 bases and 0 bases respectively, with 14 bases between them. There are 15 residues in the CDR3. CDR1 is SNHLY and CDR2 is FYNNEI in the germline V gene. CDR3 bases: TGTGCCAGCAGCTTGAAGCGCAACTCTAACTATGGCTACACCTTC. Translated: CASSLKRNSNYGYTF.

In this sample, this clonotype turned up a few times. The V gene is TRBV2, the J gene TRBJ2-1; D call uncertain. Germline lookup yields CDR1 SNHLY and CDR2 FYNNEI. Trimming left V 5 bases short and J 10 bases short, with 15 bases between. The CDR3 has 13 residues. CDR3 DNA: TGTGCCAGCAGTCCGTCAGGCTCCTACGAGCAGTTCTTC. Protein product: CASSPSGSYEQFF.

In its sample, this clonotype was seen a few times. The J gene is TRBJ2-1, the V gene TRBV6-5; TRBD2 matches 9 bases. CDR3 length: 16 amino acids. The V and J ends lost 2 bases and 4 bases, in that order; junction bases with no gene match: 6. Per germline, CDR1 MNHEY and CDR2 SVGAGI. The CDR3 region has the DNA TGTGCCAGCAGTTACGGTGGTCTAGCGGGGTACAATGAGCAGTTCTTC. This encodes CASSYGGLAGYNEQFF.

This clonotype was found a few times. The V gene is TRBV20-1, the J gene TRBJ1-1, with 8 bases fitting TRBD1. Losses at the gene ends were 3 bases for V and 4 bases for J; bases not matched to a gene: 10. Germline V gene data show CDR1 as DFQATT and CDR2 as SNEGSKA (reference sequence). This CDR3 contains 15 residues. CDR3 coding DNA: TGCAGTGCTAGGGATTTGACAGGGGTGGGCACTGAAGCTTTCTTT. Protein: CSARDLTGVGTEAFF.

The chain joins TRBV5-8 to TRBJ2-7; possibly TRBD2 for D (6 bases). Trimming pared 4 bases from V and 1 base from J, leaving 15 bases between. The CDR3 length is 15 residues. Germline V lookup: CDR1 SGHTS, CDR2 YDEGEE. The DNA of the CDR3 is TGTGCCAGCAGCCTGATGGGACTGTCTTCCTACGAGCAGTACTTC. It translates to CASSLMGLSSYEQYF.

This chain uses TRBV6-2 or TRBV6-3 with TRBJ1-6, with D possibly matching TRBD1 (6 bases). This CDR3 spans 16 amino acids. Germline CDR1 reads MNHEY; CDR2 reads SVGEGT. The V end lost 6 bases, the J end lost 0 bases, and 12 bases lay between the germline ends. CDR3 sequence reads: CASSVDRISYNSPLHF. CDR3 coding DNA: TGTGCCAGCAGCGTTGACAGGATCTCCTATAATTCACCCCTCCACTTT.

In this sample, this clonotype turned up many times. The chain recombines TRBV2 with TRBJ2-5; no firm D call. Trimming pared 2 bases from V and 1 base from J, leaving 5 bases between. Per germline, CDR1 SNHLY and CDR2 FYNNEI. The CDR3 extends over 13 amino acids. The CDR3 nucleotides read TGTGCCAGCAGTGAATTGACCCAAGAGACCCAGTACTTC. Translating gives CASSELTQETQYF.

The chain has TRBV19 and TRBJ1-1, with D possibly being TRBD1 (5 bases). V was trimmed by 11 bases and J by 3 bases, leaving 22 bases between them. Germline CDR1 LNHDA, CDR2 SQIVND (reference sequence). The CDR3 runs to 15 residues. CDR3 nucleotide sequence: TGTGCCGTAAAGAGATGGGGGGAATCGGACACTGAAGCTTTCTTT. Its protein is CAVKRWGESDTEAFF.

This clonotype occurred a few times. V and J are TRBV12-3 or TRBV12-4 and TRBJ2-4; D may be TRBD1 or TRBD2 (5 bases each). The CDR3 is made up of 18 amino acids. V was pared by 1 base and J by 1 base, with 17 bases between. In DNA, the CDR3 is TGTGCCAGCAGTTTAGGTAGAGGGGTGAGCCCCGCCAAAAACATTCAGTACTTC. Translating it yields CASSLGRGVSPAKNIQYF.

With respect to this clonotype: A much larger clone differs from this one at a single base, so this may be a read error. The chain uses TRBV7-9 and TRBJ2-3; TRBD1 aligns across 8 bases. There are 15 residues in the CDR3. The germline gives CDR1 SEHNR, CDR2 FQNEAQ (reference sequence). V was clipped by 1 base and J by 1 base; unmatched bases: 1. CDR3 sequence: CASSLETGGTDTQYF. The CDR3 DNA reads as TGTGCCAGCAGCTTAGAGACAGGGGGCACAGATACGCAGTATTTT.

In its sample, this clonotype was seen a few times. The V and J genes are TRBV29-1 and TRBJ2-2, with 10 bases fitting TRBD2. The germline V gene encodes CDR1 SQVTM and CDR2 ANQGSEA. The CDR3 runs to 14 residues. Trimming took 7 bases from V and 5 from J; bases not matched to a gene: 7. The CDR3 nucleotides are TGCAGCGGTGCTAGCGGGAGTAAAACCGGGGAGCTGTTTTTT. Translating it yields CSGASGSKTGELFF.

Many counts were recorded for this clonotype. One end of the junction does not line up with germline, which may come from a read error. V usage is TRBV11-2 and J usage is TRBJ2-3, with TRBD1 as a possible D gene (5 bases). Germline V gene lookup returns CDR1 SGHAT and CDR2 FQNNGV. The CDR3 runs to 18 residues. The CDR3 region is CASSPARAGSLDTHTQYF. The CDR3 region has the DNA TGTGCCAGCAGCCCCGCCCGGGCAGGGTCTTTGGACACACATACGCAGTATTTT.

Remarks on this clonotype: This is likely a read error, given that the CDR3 carries no conserved phenylalanine or tryptophan at its end. It is unclear where the CDR3 begins or ends on the DNA, so no DNA is shown, and the CDR3 is as TCRdb lists it. V gene TRBV2 combines with J gene TRBJ2-3; the table's D call of TRBD2 was not tested on the DNA. The CDR3 is 13 amino acids in total, end residues counted. Per the germline V gene, CDR1 is SNHLY and CDR2 is FYNNEI. CDR3 protein: CASSEREREVPYP.

CDR3: CASSQLVNKDEQYF. CDR3 nucleotides: TGTGCCAGCAGTCAACTAGTGAACAAAGACGAGCAGTACTTC. The genes are TRBV6-1 and TRBJ2-7, with D tentatively TRBD2 (5 bases). Germline lookup yields CDR1 MNHNS and CDR2 SASEGT. The V end was cut by 5 bases, the J end by 5 bases, with 16 bases between. The CDR3 is 14 residues long.

With regard to this clonotype: This may stem from a read error, because a much larger clone lies one nucleotide away. The chain is built from TRBV9 and TRBJ2-5; 12 bases map to TRBD2. This CDR3 comprises 16 residues. Germline-derived CDR1 and CDR2 are SGDLS and YYNGEE. CDR3 loop: CVSSARTSGTQETQYF. CDR3 DNA: TGTGTCAGCAGCGCCCGGACTAGCGGGACTCAAGAGACCCAGTACTTC.

Of note for this clonotype: Compared with germline, one end of the junction differs, possibly owing to a read error. The chain uses TRBV7-2 and TRBJ1-1, with a weak D call TRBD1 (5 bases). The CDR3 consists of 12 residues. Germline V gene sequence: CDR1 SGHTA, CDR2 FQGNSA. Here the CDR3 DNA reads TGTGCCAGCAGCTTAGGGGGCCTTGGAGCTTCCTTT. This gives the protein CASSLGGLGASF.

At least ten counts were recorded for this clonotype. The rearrangement links TRBV30 to TRBJ1-2; the D is unclear. This CDR3 spans 11 amino acids. Trimming removed 5 bases from V and 2 bases from J, with 6 bases in between. CDR1 and CDR2 (germline): GTSNPN, SVGIG (reference sequence). CDR3 coding DNA: TGTGCCTGGTATACGAACTATGGCTACACCTTC. The encoded protein is CAWYTNYGYTF. Combining the CDR3 with reference TRBV30 and TRBJ1-2 gives the whole variable domain SQTIHQWPATLVQPVGSPLSLECTVEGTSNPNLYWYRQAAGRGLQLLFYSVGIGQISSEVPQNLSASRPQDRQFILSSKKLLLSDSGFYLCAWYTNYGYTFGSGTRLTVV.

This clonotype was seen a handful of times. As DNA, the CDR3 is TGTGCCAGCAGCTTAGTGGCAGGAATCAGCTCTGGAAACACCATATATTTT. This translates into CASSLVAGISSGNTIYF. The V gene is TRBV7-9, the J gene TRBJ1-3; no firm D call. Trimming shortened V by 1 base and J by 0 bases, and 13 bases separated the two germline ends. This CDR3 is built from 17 residues. Germline lookup yields CDR1 SEHNR and CDR2 FQNEAQ (reference sequence).

This clonotype has a count of ten or more. The chain carries TRBV28 and TRBJ2-7, with TRBD2 as a possible D gene (6 bases). The CDR3 sequence is 15 residues long. Germline-derived CDR1 and CDR2 are MDHEN and SYDVKM. Between the trimmed V and J ends, which lost 3 bases and 0 bases, there was a span of 12 bases. The CDR3 loop is CASSLRIGSSYEQYF. The CDR3 nucleotides are TGTGCCAGCAGTTTGAGAATCGGGAGCTCCTACGAGCAGTACTTC.

This clonotype was observed many times. The CDR3 loop reads CATSRDRQAFNEKLFF. The DNA of the CDR3 is TGTGCCACCAGCAGAGATAGGCAGGCCTTTAATGAAAAACTGTTTTTT. The V gene is TRBV15, the J gene TRBJ1-4; D gene ambiguous. Per germline, CDR1 LNHNV and CDR2 YYDKDF (reference sequence). CDR3 length equals 16 residues. The V end lost 0 bases, the J end lost 4 bases, and 12 bases lay between the germline ends.

The chain couples TRBV28 to TRBJ1-1; D perhaps matches TRBD1 (5 bases). The V and J ends lost 3 bases and 0 bases respectively, with 14 bases between them. This CDR3 is 16 amino acids long. Germline V gene lookup returns CDR1 MDHEN and CDR2 SYDVKM. The CDR3 nucleotides read TGTGCCAGCAGTTTTGGGGGGGGAGGGATGAACACTGAAGCTTTCTTT. It encodes CASSFGGGGMNTEAFF.

The chain combines TRBV6-5 with TRBJ2-7, with D possibly TRBD1 on 6 matching bases. This CDR3 spans 14 amino acids. Germline V gene sequence: CDR1 MNHEY, CDR2 SVGAGI. Trimming removed 0 bases at V and 2 bases at J, with 8 bases between. The CDR3 region has the DNA TGTGCCAGCAGTTACTCCCGGGACACCTACGAGCAGTACTTC. Translation: CASSYSRDTYEQYF.